The rows below give T cell receptor beta chains drawn from one sample of a study of T cells in Graves' hyperthyroidism and ophthalmopathy. TCRdb reanalysed the multiplex PCR reads using MiXCR and keeps one entry per CDR3 protein. The sample has about 700,000 distinct CDR3 sequences; roughly 15% are singletons. The sample was blood. Every receptor here comes from a woman in her late teens or twenties with Graves' hyperthyroidism. Both conserved end residues are part of each CDR3. D genes are given only for firm matches. Only part of the rows carry a size: once, few, many, or a class if the clone is expanded.

many	-	TRBV7-2	TRBJ2-5	CASSTQKTGTQYF	TGTGCCAGCAGTACTCAGAAAACAGGGACCCAGTACTTC
many	-	TRBV6-2/TRBV6-3	TRBJ2-3	CASSYMVPSTDTQYF	TGTGCCAGCAGTTACATGGTTCCTAGCACGGATACGCAGTATTTT
-	-	TRBV5-8	TRBJ1-6	CASRAGVNSPLHF	TGTGCCAGCAGGGCAGGGGTCAATTCACCCCTCCACTTT
many	-	TRBV11-3	TRBJ2-3	CASSFHTDTQYF	TGTGCCAGCAGCTTCCACACAGATACGCAGTATTTT
many	-	TRBV11-2	TRBJ2-5	CASSLVPHRMPGETQYF	TGTGCCAGCAGCTTAGTCCCCCACAGGATGCCTGGGGAGACCCAGTACTTC
few	TRBD1	TRBV6-1	TRBJ2-1	CASRRTGAAFRNEQFF	TGTGCCAGCAGGAGAACAGGGGCCGCTTTTAGGAATGAGCAGTTCTTC
few	TRBD1	TRBV9	TRBJ1-4	CASSVPGTGVEKLFF	TGTGCCAGCAGCGTCCCCGGGACAGGAGTCGAAAAACTGTTTTTT
-	TRBD1	TRBV7-9	TRBJ1-2	CASSLGQGASGYTF	TGTGCCAGCAGCCTCGGACAGGGGGCGAGTGGCTACACCTTC
many	TRBD2	TRBV28	TRBJ2-3	CASTYPAGGLYTQYF	TGTGCCAGCACCTACCCCGCGGGAGGGCTTTATACGCAGTATTTT
few	-	TRBV28	TRBJ2-7	CASSLSETYEQYF	TGTGCCAGCAGTTTATCTGAAACTTACGAGCAGTACTTC
many	-	TRBV18	TRBJ1-5	CASSLDPNQPQHF	TGTGCCAGCTCCCTTGATCCCAATCAGCCCCAGCATTTT
few	TRBD2	TRBV15	TRBJ2-5	CATSIRLAGLMGTQYF	TGTGCCACCAGCATCCGACTAGCGGGACTCATGGGGACCCAGTACTTC
few	TRBD2	TRBV25-1	TRBJ2-7	CASAHGLAGVYEQYF	TGTGCCAGTGCCCACGGACTAGCGGGAGTGTACGAGCAGTACTTC
few	-	TRBV2	TRBJ1-2	CASSEGLPSYTF	TGTGCCAGCAGTGAAGGGCTCCCTAGCTACACCTTC
-	TRBD2	TRBV7-8	TRBJ2-1	CASTPGLAREQFF	TGTGCCAGCACCCCGGGACTAGCGCGTGAGCAGTTCTTC
few	-	TRBV3-1	TRBJ1-2	CASSHVLTGRQRVYGYTF	TGTGCCAGCAGCCACGTTCTAACAGGGAGGCAAAGGGTCTATGGCTACACCTTC
many	-	TRBV10-3	TRBJ2-5	CAISEYGETQYF	TGTGCCATCAGTGAGTACGGAGAGACCCAGTACTTC
few	TRBD1	TRBV18	TRBJ1-5	CASSPTAGGQPQHF	TGTGCCAGCTCACCAACCGCAGGGGGTCAGCCCCAGCATTTT
-	-	TRBV3-1	TRBJ2-2	CASSQAGLGELFF	TGTGCCAGCAGCCAAGCTGGGCTAGGGGAGCTGTTTTTT
many	TRBD2	TRBV7-3	TRBJ2-1	CASSSGLAGAYSYNEQFF	TGTGCCAGCAGCTCGGGACTAGCGGGAGCTTACTCCTACAATGAGCAGTTCTTC
few	-	TRBV27	TRBJ1-5	CASSRTPWGNQPQHF	TGTGCCAGCAGTAGGACACCCTGGGGCAATCAGCCCCAGCATTTT
-	-	TRBV20-1	TRBJ1-2	CSARDSRVRGYTF	TGCAGTGCTAGAGATTCGAGGGTGCGGGGCTACACCTTC
-	-	TRBV4-3	TRBJ2-1	CASSQLRDTGYNEQFF	TGCGCCAGCAGCCAACTCCGGGATACGGGGTACAATGAGCAGTTCTTC
-	-	TRBV19	TRBJ2-3	CASSLPRDSPLGSGTQYF	TGTGCCAGTAGTTTACCAAGGGACTCACCATTGGGATCGGGGACGCAGTATTTT
few	-	TRBV5-1	TRBJ1-2	CASSSEGLYGYTF	TGCGCCAGCAGCTCGGAGGGCCTCTATGGCTACACCTTC
-	-	TRBV24-1	TRBJ2-7	CATSETETEDEQYF	TGTGCCACCAGTGAAACCGAGACAGAGGACGAGCAGTACTTC
-	-	TRBV24-1	TRBJ2-3	CATSTGTDFTDTQYF	TGTGCCACCAGTACCGGGACGGATTTCACAGATACGCAGTATTTT
-	TRBD2	TRBV7-9	TRBJ2-2	CASSLLGGSANTGELFF	TGTGCCAGCAGCTTACTTGGCGGGAGCGCGAACACCGGGGAGCTGTTTTTT
few	-	TRBV28	TRBJ1-5	CATRQLNQPQHF	TGTGCCACCCGACAGCTCAATCAGCCCCAGCATTTT
many	TRBD2	TRBV5-1	TRBJ2-7	CASSFPGLAGAYEQYF	TGCGCCAGCAGCTTCCCGGGACTAGCGGGAGCTTACGAGCAGTACTTC
-	-	TRBV6-1	TRBJ2-1	CASSDRGLSYNEQFF	TGTGCCAGCAGTGACAGGGGCCTCTCCTACAATGAGCAGTTCTTC
-	TRBD2	TRBV11-2	TRBJ2-7	CASRSRPGTSGITYEQYF	TGTGCCAGCAGGTCACGCCCGGGGACTAGCGGGATTACCTACGAGCAGTACTTC
-	-	TRBV20-1	TRBJ2-2	CSARGPGTTGELFF	TGCAGTGCTAGAGGCCCTGGGACAACCGGGGAGCTGTTTTTT
-	-	TRBV7-8	TRBJ2-5	CASSFGLGETQYF	TGTGCCAGCAGCTTCGGGCTGGGGGAGACCCAGTACTTC
few	TRBD2	TRBV28	TRBJ2-7	CASSSRAGEGPEQYF	TGTGCCAGCAGTTCCCGCGCGGGAGAGGGGCCCGAGCAGTACTTC
-	TRBD1	TRBV12-3/TRBV12-4	TRBJ2-5	CASSGTGGGEYF	TGTGCCAGCAGCGGGACAGGCGGAGGGGAGTACTTC
-	-	TRBV20-1	TRBJ2-7	CSARKGRDHYEQYF	TGCAGTGCTAGAAAGGGCAGAGACCACTACGAGCAGTACTTC
many	-	TRBV18	TRBJ2-1	CASSRMGLDNEQFF	TGTGCCAGCTCACGGATGGGGTTAGACAATGAGCAGTTCTTC
many	-	TRBV7-2	TRBJ2-7	CASSGKTGSYEQYF	TGTGCCAGCAGCGGCAAGACGGGCTCCTACGAGCAGTACTTC
many	TRBD1	TRBV28	TRBJ2-3	CASSSRDRGITDTQYF	TGTGCCAGCAGTTCCCGGGACAGGGGGATAACAGATACGCAGTATTTT